A single sample gave rise to the 9 T cell receptor beta chains below, sequenced in a study of control samples from healthy donors and cancer patients (dated by TCRdb to 2020 to 2022). The method behind the library was the immunoSEQ multiplex PCR assay. Imported from immuneACCESS, the table was reduced by TCRdb to in-frame sequences with V and J called. These copies leave out some clones; in studies compared against another copy, an unresolved V gene accounts for under half, and the cause of the remainder is not known. Counted in this sample were 20,000 to 25,000 clones; 83% of them appeared once. Clones ranked in the top ten supply approximately 25% of the sample. The sample comprised PBMCs. These receptors were taken from a man aged 55 to 70 with head and neck cancer.

The CDR3 DNA follows: TGCGCCAGCAGCTTGGGGTTTCGACAGGACTATAATTCACCCCTCCACTTT. Translating gives CASSLGFRQDYNSPLHF. The chain joins TRBV5-1 to TRBJ1-6; possible D gene TRBD1, 6 bases. The CDR3 is 17 residues long. V gave up 0 bases and J gave up 3 bases, with 13 bases separating them. Germline-derived CDR1 and CDR2 are SGHRS and YFSETQ.

V gene TRBV6-5 combines with J gene TRBJ2-4, with 8 bases lining up with TRBD1. This CDR3 spans 14 amino acids. With 7 bases clipped from V and 1 base from J, the junction kept 3 bases outside the gene matches. Germline loops: CDR1 MNHEY, CDR2 SVGAGI. CDR3 sequence: CASTGGLAKNIQYF. Here the CDR3 DNA reads TGTGCCAGCACAGGGGGCCTTGCCAAAAACATTCAGTACTTC.

The chain combines TRBV19 with TRBJ1-1; possibly TRBD1 for D (5 bases). There are 13 residues in the CDR3. The germline V and J ends were trimmed by 8 bases and 1 base, with 11 bases remaining between them. CDR1 and CDR2 (germline): LNHDA, SQIVND (reference sequence). Here the CDR3 reads CASLGDGNTEAFF. CDR3 in DNA: TGTGCCAGTCTCGGGGACGGGAACACTGAAGCTTTCTTT. The full variable domain, rest sourced from reference TRBV19 and TRBJ1-1, is DGGITQSPKYLFRKEGQNVTLSCEQNLNHDAMYWYRQDPGQGLRLIYYSQIVNDFQKGDIAEGYSVSREKKESFPLTVTSAQKNPTAFYLCASLGDGNTEAFFGQGTRLTVV.

CDR3 in amino acids: CASSMGGQAEQYF. The CDR3 coding sequence is TGTGCCAGCAGCATGGGAGGGCAGGCCGAGCAGTACTTC. The V gene is TRBV9, the J gene TRBJ2-7; 7 nucleotides match TRBD2. Looked up from germline, CDR1 is SGDLS and CDR2 is YYNGEE. CDR3 length: 13 residues. With 4 bases clipped from V and 6 bases from J, the junction kept 7 bases outside the gene matches.

The V and J genes are TRBV9 and TRBJ2-2; D is ambiguous. V was clipped by 0 bases and J by 4 bases, with 16 bases between them. CDR1 is SGDLS and CDR2 is YYNGEE in the germline V gene. This CDR3 region has 17 residues. In DNA, the CDR3 is TGTGCCAGCAGCGTAGTCCCCGCCGTTGGGGTCACCGGGGAGCTGTTTTTT. Protein: CASSVVPAVGVTGELFF.

This clone was seen once. The chain links TRBV5-4 to TRBJ1-2; 10 bases fit TRBD1. The CDR3 sequence is 18 residues long. Losses at the gene ends were 0 bases for V and 8 bases for J; bases not matched to a gene: 16. Germline V lookup: CDR1 SGHNT, CDR2 YYREEE (reference sequence). The CDR3 DNA reads as TGTGCCAGCAGCTTGGCCGTTGAGAGACAGGGGGCTCCTACCGGCTACACCTTC. Its translation is CASSLAVERQGAPTGYTF.

The chain has TRBV5-6 and TRBJ1-3; no firm D call. The V end lost 5 bases, the J end lost 0 bases, and 9 bases lay between the germline ends. Per the germline V gene, CDR1 is SGHDT and CDR2 is YYEEEE. CDR3 size: 14 residues. The DNA of the CDR3 is TGTGCCAGCAGACCCCTGAGCTCTGGAAACACCATATATTTT. This encodes CASRPLSSGNTIYF.

The chain couples TRBV7-2 to TRBJ1-3; TRBD1 matches at 8 bases. The germline V gene encodes CDR1 SGHTA and CDR2 FQGNSA. This CDR3 contains 16 residues. The V and J ends lost 5 bases and 1 base, in that order; junction bases with no gene match: 7. Here the CDR3 reads CASSLTGGFSGNTIYF. CDR3 nucleotides: TGTGCCAGCAGCCTCACAGGGGGATTTTCTGGAAACACCATATATTTT.

This chain links TRBV19 with TRBJ1-1, with D possibly matching TRBD1 (5 bases). V lost 3 bases to trimming and J lost 9 bases, with 14 bases between them. The CDR3 spans 13 residues. Germline V CDR1 and CDR2: LNHDA, SQIVND (reference sequence). This CDR3 reads CASSIPTAPKAFF. Here the CDR3 DNA reads TGTGCCAGTAGTATCCCGACAGCTCCGAAAGCTTTCTTT.